This section outlines one TCR beta chain sequence together with its context. V lost 7 bases to trimming and J lost 1 base, with 8 bases between them. The CDR3 runs 13 residues. The germline gives CDR1 MNHEY, CDR2 SVGAGI. Produced via immunoSEQ multiplex PCR; TCRdb's table is partial and in-frame only. Of fewer than 250,000 clones detected, 90% appear once; the ten largest clones hold approximately 15%. The data belong to a study of blood T cell repertoires in COVID-19. The chain carries TRBV6-5 and TRBJ1-5; D gene ambiguous. The sequenced sample consisted of PBMCs or T cells enriched from blood (not recorded which). The receptor was derived from a man aged 30 to 39 who had been exposed to COVID-19. CDR3 in amino acids: CASTQTSNQPQHF. The DNA for the CDR3 is TGTGCCAGCACCCAAACAAGCAATCAGCCCCAGCATTTT.